There are a few counts of the clone carrying this T cell receptor beta chain. Its antigen is not identified. TCRdb used MiXCR to reprocess the RT-PCR reads, holding one entry per CDR3 protein. This sample carries approximately 520,000 distinct CDR3 sequences, approximately 15% of them seen once, and the ten largest clones take approximately 3%. This sample is drawn from a study of response to subunit inactivated influenza vaccine. Study-wide results and limits: The authors offered the suggestion that each seasonal influenza vaccination recruits few new T cells.

V gave up 5 bases and J gave up 3 bases; unmatched junction bases: 5. The CDR3 extends over 15 amino acids. From germline, CDR1 is LGHNA and CDR2 YSLEER. The source of this sequence is a man between 50 and 75 years old who received an inactivated influenza vaccine. The chain combines TRBV4-3 with TRBJ1-1; TRBD1 agrees at 11 bases. Here the sequenced sample was CD4+ T cells sorted from PBMCs, taken roughly 24 months after vaccination. The CDR3 sequence is CASSKGDRGDTEAFF. CDR3 coding DNA: TGCGCCAGCAGCAAAGGGGACAGGGGGGACACTGAAGCTTTCTTT.